The source of this T cell receptor (beta chain) is a study of cytomegalovirus exposure and HLA in healthy donors (TCRdb year 2017). As for the study more broadly: In an earlier analysis of around 540 of the donors, about 260 Gb of sequence data and some 100 million unique TCR beta sequences from 150 million to 200 million T cells were reported. An early release covering more than 500 HLA-typed donors comprised about 320 gigabases of sequencing data and tens of millions of unique TCR sequences. Among the roughly 400 genotyped donors, approximately 76% belonged to the genetic ancestry cluster associated with self-reported Caucasian donors. The study was designed to test whether signatures of past pathogen exposure could be identified by cataloging public T cell receptors. The study used immunosequencing to profile the T cell repertoires of under 700 subjects and linked those repertoires to cytomegalovirus serostatus. A separate validation cohort of roughly 130 different subjects was used in addition to the approximately 700-subject first cohort. The study combined high-throughput TCR immunosequencing, statistical association of individual TCRs with disease status, and machine learning to predict cytomegalovirus infection status. In a later analysis, previously published TCR beta repertoires from several hundred donors were re-analyzed and high-resolution HLA genotyping was added so that TCR occurrence patterns could be studied. In the later analysis, no new phenotypic data were used to find candidate immune exposures; instead, reliance was placed on TCR beta sequences and their occurrence across donors. An earlier analysis of 500 to 750 of the donors applied high-throughput TCR beta sequencing to assess whether each TCR beta V gene segment acted as functional or pseudogenic. Alongside the repertoire data, information on donor age, sex, ethnicity and CMV serostatus was compiled. Genome-wide SNP genotypes for about 65% of the roughly 670 donors were used in a later genetic analysis, which treated that subset as a discovery cohort. All discovery cohort repertoires had been generated on a single sequencing platform. Both class I and class II loci were covered by HLA typing, at four-digit resolution. The number of typed donors differed by locus: about 620-640 for A, B, C, DRB1 and DQB1; approximately 520 for DQA1; about 600 for DPA1; and roughly 490 for DPB1. Roughly five DR-DQ haplotypes were handled as single units for association and clustering, since linkage in the cohort was strong. Across approximately 400 genotyped donors of the cohort, an average of approximately 240,000 unique TCR beta nucleotide sequences per donor were sequenced, and roughly 20% of those sequences were non-productive.

As encoded in the germline V gene, CDR1 is SQVTM while CDR2 is ANQGSEA. The germline V and J ends show losses of 6 bases and 3 bases respectively, and no gene match explains 15 bases of the junction. CDR3 length: 17 amino acids, cysteine to phenylalanine. The only DNA kept is the CDR3, 51 bases in frame from the first base. The cohort was made up of roughly 670 healthy bone marrow donors. Cohort members were all nominally healthy when sampled, although unrecorded immune exposures were likely present. The donor tested CMV seropositive and was one of the 289 seropositive cohort members. Each donor provided a peripheral blood sample, and peripheral blood mononuclear cells were used for TCR beta sequencing. The Qiagen DNeasy Blood Extraction Kit was used to extract genomic DNA from the blood cell samples. Broad study findings and their caveats: A later analysis found that HLA-associated TCR beta chains were more clonally expanded and had lower generation probabilities than equally common non-associated chains. A few of the identified cytomegalovirus-associated TCR beta chains were confirmed in vitro to be specific for cytomegalovirus antigens. Specific HLA alleles were associated with 16,951 TCR beta sequences at a false discovery rate of 0.05 in a later analysis. A total of around 150 TCR beta chains were listed by the study as associated with cytomegalovirus. Correlated functional status among segregating V segments might reflect linkage disequilibrium, but an unknown experimental factor could not be ruled out. Strong co-occurrence of HLA alleles, especially DR and DQ, made assigning TCR associations to individual alleles difficult. The presence/absence analyses assumed that sequencing depth was roughly uniform across donors, and that assumption may not be true. Because HLA typing was unavailable for some donors at each locus, only the typed subset was used in association tests. A further reported finding was that TCR beta sequences accurately predicted the HLA-A and HLA-B alleles for most subjects in the first cohort. Across donors, most TCR sequences were observed very rarely, whereas some public TCRs were present in many individuals. The classifier was reported to diagnose cytomegalovirus status with high specificity and sensitivity in both the original cohort and the validation cohort. The authors suggested that the approach could potentially be generalized to other disease states and immunological phenotypes. In an earlier analysis of approximately 590 of the donors, most TCR beta V segments were observed in productive rearrangements about 87% or about 30% of the time, broadly matching IMGT annotations. Because the 87-base-pair reads could not distinguish some IMGT-functional V segments, including TRBV6-2 and TRBV6-3, those segments were excluded. According to a later analysis, parvovirus B19, influenza, CMV and Epstein-Barr virus appeared linked to several top co-occurrence clusters. About 17 rarely observed V segments, including chromosome 9 orphons, were excluded from the earlier analysis of about 600 of the donors because counts were too low. For the cohort, immune exposure information was limited to CMV serostatus. In this cohort, only TCR beta chains were sequenced, and detectable features were limited by the absence of alpha or paired-chain data. Most CMV-associated TCR beta chains appeared to be HLA-restricted in a later analysis, and the HLA associations seemed to be driven largely by CMV exposure. Compared with the 666-donor mean, donors in an Asian-associated ancestry cluster had fewer N-insertions in productive TCRs, according to a later genetic analysis. A cluster of highly shared sequence variants was judged likely to be a technical artifact of the sequencing pipeline. A later genetic analysis associated a missense DCLRE1C variant with V-gene and J-gene trimming of TCR beta chains, and an independent cohort replicated the association. In a later analysis, TCR association rates were found to vary across HLA loci, with the most associated TCRs seen for DRB1 alleles and the fewest for HLA-C alleles.

In regard to this clone: Its antigen is not yet known. No clone much larger than this one lies a single base away; base qualities are absent.

Library preparation was by the immunoSEQ multiplex PCR assay. A mixture of 60 forward primers for TCR Vbeta segments and 13 reverse primers for TCR Jbeta segments was used in the multiplex PCR. The CDR3 region of rearranged TCR beta genes was amplified from genomic DNA with a multiplex PCR assay. The amplified TCR beta libraries were sequenced on the Illumina HiSeq System as 87-base-pair reads. Per the source publication's procedure: A later analysis counted about 82 million unique TCR beta chains across the 600 to 850 repertoires, and around 12 million of these chains were shared by at least two donors. To remove PCR and sequencing errors, raw reads were error-corrected and collapsed into unique sequences using a nearest-neighbor algorithm that merged closely related sequences. V, D and J gene segments were assigned by aligning CDR3 sequences to IMGT reference sequences. For a sequence to be retained, a match of at least six nucleotides was required to both a V gene segment and a J gene segment. A rearrangement counted as productive if the CDR3 had no stop codons and remained in frame with V and J, and every other rearrangement counted as non-productive. Following IMGT convention, CDR3 was defined as the stretch from the second conserved V-encoded cysteine to the conserved J-encoded phenylalanine. The earlier analysis of a few hundred of the donors excluded any sequence lacking an unambiguous match to a single V gene segment. An earlier analysis of a few hundred of the donors classified V segments as functional when productive rearrangements were above 56.7% and as segregating when the standard deviation between donors was above 5%. A statistical classification framework was developed to diagnose cytomegalovirus status using the catalog of TCR beta chain sequences. A later analysis assigned V and J genes by comparing TCR nucleotide sequences with IMGT/GENE-DB human TR gene sequences. The TCRdist pipeline was used in a later analysis to assign CDR3 sequences and most-parsimonious VDJ recombination scenarios. In a later analysis, every TCR beta chain was defined by the combination of its CDR3 amino acid sequence and its V-gene family, and reads without a unique V-gene family were dropped. In a later analysis, several hundred highly shared, low-generation-probability nucleotide sequences were removed to address suspected cross-contamination and a sequencing artifact. For each public chain, a later analysis derived a clonal expansion index from normalized ranks of inferred template counts within each repertoire. A later analysis computed generation probabilities with a VDJ recombination model fitted to out-of-frame rearrangements, and checked the results against IGoR. In a later analysis, hypergeometric tests were used to score TCR-TCR, TCR-HLA and TCR-CMV co-occurrence, with a repertoire-size bias correction applied to TCR pairs. False discovery rates were estimated in a later analysis by permuting HLA or CMV assignments 20 times. In a later analysis, co-occurring TCRs were grouped using DBSCAN, with TCRdist sequence similarity added in when clustering inside HLA-allele-positive subsets. For co-occurrence clustering, repertoires with fewer than 30,000 or more than 120,000 public chains were excluded, along with four to six repertoires with anomalous nucleotide sharing. In TCRdb, the immuneACCESS table is reduced to in-frame sequences with V and J assigned. These tables do not hold every clone; where another copy was compared, an unresolved V gene accounts for under half, and the others remain unexplained. The V and J calls and clone size come from that table; D and trimming were worked out from the DNA. Within this sample are 150,000 or so clones, with over 70% of them counted one time only. The ten largest clonotypes hold around 13% of the sample.

The sequencing input was PBMCs. The V and J segments used are TRBV29-1 and TRBJ2-7; 12 central bases correspond to TRBD2. The TCR was taken from a man under 40 in good health and CMV-seropositive. The encoded CDR3 is CSVEKRLAGVNRYEQYF. The DNA is TGCAGCGTCGAGAAAAGACTAGCGGGAGTCAATCGCTACGAGCAGTACTTC.